Below, 24 T cell receptor beta chains from the same sample are listed, as sequenced in a study of beta chain features in type 1 diabetes. Reverse transcription of all isolated RNA meant that expressed TCRB transcripts were sequenced. Using immunoSEQ multiplex PCR, the repertoire was profiled, and TCRdb retains in-frame clones only, with some absent. The table lists about 270,000 clones, over 12% of them singletons. The sequenced material came from naive CD4+ T cells from blood. The receptors derive from a woman aged 40 to 50 in good health.

This clone was picked up a small number of times. The chain uses TRBV5-4 and TRBJ2-7; 11 bases are shared with TRBD2. With 0 bases clipped from V and 2 bases from J, the junction kept 4 bases outside the gene matches. Germline lookup yields CDR1 SGHNT and CDR2 YYREEE (reference sequence). This CDR3 spans 16 amino acids. The CDR3 DNA sequence: TGTGCCAGCAGCTTGGGGCTAGCGGGGGGCGCCTACGAGCAGTACTTC. Residues: CASSLGLAGGAYEQYF.

The gene calls are TRBV5-1 and TRBJ2-7; 9 bases match TRBD1. In germline, CDR1 is SGHRS, CDR2 YFSETQ. The CDR3 covers 16 residues. The V gene end was trimmed by 3 bases and the J gene end by 6 bases; junction bases not matched to a gene: 13. The CDR3 region has the DNA TGCGCCAGCAGCTGGGGACGGACAGGGGTAGTCCTCGAGCAGTACTTC. Translation gives CASSWGRTGVVLEQYF.

The chain joins TRBV29-1 to TRBJ1-1; 7 bases fit TRBD1. The CDR3 contains 16 residues. Germline CDR1 is SQVTM and CDR2 is ANQGSEA. The V gene end was trimmed by 7 bases and the J gene end by 0 bases; junction bases not matched to a gene: 14. The CDR3 sequence is CSAPETGWDMNTEAFF. The CDR3 bases are TGCAGCGCACCTGAGACAGGGTGGGATATGAACACTGAAGCTTTCTTT.

The sample holds a few counts of this clone. The chain is built from TRBV28 and TRBJ2-1, with TRBD1 identical over 10 bases. V was clipped by 7 bases and J by 15 bases; unmatched bases: 18. Germline CDR1 is MDHEN and CDR2 is SYDVKM. The CDR3 consists of 15 residues. The CDR3 loop is CASTVPGQGSSRWFF. CDR3 DNA: TGTGCCAGCACCGTACCGGGACAGGGGTCCTCACGATGGTTCTTC. The full variable domain, completed using reference TRBV28 and TRBJ2-1, is DVKVTQSSRYLVKRTGEKVFLECVQDMDHENMFWYRQDPGLGLRLIYFSYDVKMKEKGDIPEGYSVSREKKERFSLILESASTNQTSMYLCASTVPGQGSSRWFFGPGTRLTVL.

A few counts support this clone. The V gene is TRBV4-3, the J gene TRBJ2-7; 8 nucleotides match TRBD2. Germline assignment: CDR1 LGHNA and CDR2 YSLEER. The CDR3 has 17 residues. Trimming removed 0 bases from V and 5 bases from J; junction bases left unmatched: 12. CDR3 bases: TGCGCCAGCAGCCAAGATAAAGCGGGGGTCGGGGCCGACGAGCAGTACTTC. Protein product: CASSQDKAGVGADEQYF.

The chain couples TRBV7-9 to TRBJ1-2; a possible D gene is TRBD1 (6 bases). This CDR3 is built from 12 residues. Germline V gene lookup returns CDR1 SEHNR and CDR2 FQNEAQ (reference sequence). V lost 8 bases to trimming and J lost 2 bases, with 9 bases between them. The CDR3: CASSGQNYGYTF. CDR3 coding DNA: TGTGCCAGCTCCGGACAGAACTATGGCTACACCTTC.

The chain carries TRBV7-9 and TRBJ1-4; 8 nucleotides agree with TRBD1. CDR1 and CDR2 (germline): SEHNR, FQNEAQ (reference sequence). The junction had 3 bases not matched to a gene; V was cut back by 5 bases and J by 4 bases. The CDR3 spans 14 residues. As DNA, the CDR3 is TGTGCCAGCAGCGCGGGACAGGTTAATGAAAAACTGTTTTTT. Its protein is CASSAGQVNEKLFF.

The V and J genes are TRBV14 and TRBJ1-1; D gene ambiguous. Trimming cost V 1 base and J 7 bases, with 10 bases left between them. Looked up from germline, CDR1 is SGHDN and CDR2 is FVKESK. The CDR3 sequence is 13 residues long. The CDR3 here is CASSQAVVLEAFF. DNA of the CDR3: TGTGCCAGCAGCCAAGCGGTAGTCCTTGAAGCTTTCTTT.

A few counts support this clone. This sequence joins TRBV20-1 and TRBJ2-2; no clear D gene. V lost 1 base to trimming and J lost 6 bases, with 3 bases between them. The germline V gene encodes CDR1 DFQATT and CDR2 SNEGSKA (reference sequence). This CDR3 has 11 residues. The CDR3: CSARVAGELFF. Written as DNA, the CDR3 is TGCAGTGCTAGAGTAGCCGGGGAGCTGTTTTTT.

The chain uses TRBV7-2 and TRBJ2-5; TRBD2 matches 8 bases. The J segment lost 4 bases and the V segment lost 5 bases, leaving 3 bases of the junction unmatched. Germline V gene sequence: CDR1 SGHTA, CDR2 FQGNSA. This CDR3 is 13 amino acids long. The CDR3 protein is CASSAGGGETQYF. CDR3 in DNA: TGTGCCAGCAGCGCCGGGGGGGGAGAGACCCAGTACTTC.

This sequence joins TRBV25-1 and TRBJ1-1, with D possibly matching TRBD1 (6 bases). The V and J ends lost 6 bases and 8 bases respectively, with 19 bases between them. Germline CDR1 MGHDK, CDR2 SYGVNS. This CDR3 is 14 amino acids long. CDR3: CASSHGPQGMEAFF. The CDR3 DNA follows: TGTGCCAGCAGCCACGGGCCCCAGGGGATGGAAGCTTTCTTT. The entire variable domain, with the rest obtained from reference TRBV25-1 and TRBJ1-1, is as follows: EADIYQTPRYLVIGTGKKITLECSQTMGHDKMYWYQQDPGMELHLIHYSYGVNSTEKGDLSSESTVSRIRTEHFPLTLESARPSHTSQYLCASSHGPQGMEAFFGQGTRLTVV.

This rearrangement joins TRBV11-2 to TRBJ2-1; TRBD1 agrees at 9 bases. J was trimmed by 8 bases and V by 5 bases; bases with no gene match: 13. Germline loops: CDR1 SGHAT, CDR2 FQNNGV. CDR3 length equals 16 residues. This CDR3 is CASSTYRGPESDEQFF. The CDR3 DNA sequence: TGTGCCAGCAGCACTTACAGGGGGCCGGAATCGGATGAGCAGTTCTTC.

This clone was counted a few times. Other DNA sequences from this sample encode an identical CDR3 as well. The chain is built from TRBV9 and TRBJ1-2; 7 bases fit TRBD1. The length of the CDR3 is 13 residues. Trimming removed 4 bases from V and 5 bases from J; junction bases left unmatched: 5. Looked up from germline, CDR1 is SGDLS and CDR2 is YYNGEE. Written as DNA, the CDR3 is TGTGCCAGCAGCCCCGACAGGGATTATGGCTACACCTTC. Amino acid sequence: CASSPDRDYGYTF.

V usage is TRBV6-4 and J usage is TRBJ1-6, with D unclear. The V end was cut by 0 bases, the J end by 14 bases, with 14 bases between. Germline values: CDR1 MRHNA, CDR2 SNTAGT. This CDR3 is built from 14 residues. The CDR3 loop reads CASSDSLFGGSLHF. CDR3 sequence (DNA): TGTGCCAGCAGTGACTCGCTATTCGGCGGGTCCCTCCACTTT.

The V and J genes are TRBV4-3 and TRBJ1-2, with a possible D match to TRBD1 (6 bases). Trimming cost V 8 bases and J 6 bases, with 22 bases left between them. Germline-derived CDR1 and CDR2 are LGHNA and YSLEER. This CDR3 has 15 residues. CDR3 residues: CASRKNPSGGDGYTF. The CDR3 region has the DNA TGCGCCAGCCGCAAAAACCCCTCGGGGGGCGATGGCTACACCTTC.

This clone was seen only a few times. This rearrangement joins TRBV11-2 to TRBJ2-2, with TRBD1 matching over 7 bases. The CDR3 runs to 17 residues. Germline loops: CDR1 SGHAT, CDR2 FQNNGV. V lost 4 bases to trimming and J lost 5 bases; unmatched junction nucleotides: 13. The CDR3 loop reads CASSSLVGRGPTGELFF. Written as DNA, the CDR3 is TGTGCCAGCAGCTCCCTGGTGGGAAGGGGGCCAACCGGGGAGCTGTTTTTT.

This clone has more than one count but fewer than ten. The chain recombines TRBV5-6 with TRBJ2-3, with a possible D match to TRBD1 (5 bases). The CDR3 spans 14 residues. Germline CDR1 and CDR2: SGHDT and YYEEEE. Trimming stripped 0 bases from V and 5 bases from J, with 10 bases between. The CDR3 loop reads CASSLAPGQDTQYF. The CDR3, as DNA: TGTGCCAGCAGCTTGGCCCCAGGGCAAGATACGCAGTATTTT.

This chain uses TRBV4-1 with TRBJ2-7; 9 nucleotides line up with TRBD1. This CDR3 has 16 residues. Germline values: CDR1 MGHRA, CDR2 YSYEKL. With V trimmed by 1 base and J by 3 bases, 7 bases remained unmatched. Here the CDR3 reads CASSQGETGGFYEQYF. CDR3 bases: TGCGCCAGCAGCCAAGGAGAGACAGGGGGTTTCTACGAGCAGTACTTC.

The chain employs TRBV9 and TRBJ1-4, with 10 bases matching TRBD1. Germline loops: CDR1 SGDLS, CDR2 YYNGEE. Unmatched junction bases numbered 6, after V lost 2 bases and J lost 5 bases. The CDR3 contains 16 residues. The CDR3 bases are TGTGCCAGCAGCGTGGGACAGGGGAATTGGAATGAAAAACTGTTTTTT. It encodes CASSVGQGNWNEKLFF. The whole variable domain, filled in from reference TRBV9 and TRBJ1-4, reads DSGVTQTPKHLITATGQRVTLRCSPRSGDLSVYWYQQSLDQGLQFLIQYYNGEERAKGNILERFSAQQFPDLHSELNLSSLELGDSALYFCASSVGQGNWNEKLFFGSGTQLSVL.

In this sample, this clone turned up a few times. The rearrangement uses TRBV19 and TRBJ1-5; weak D call: TRBD1 (5 bases). Germline loops: CDR1 LNHDA, CDR2 SQIVND (reference sequence). The CDR3 is made up of 14 amino acids. Between the trimmed V and J ends, which lost 3 bases and 4 bases, there was a span of 10 bases. The CDR3 protein is CASSMIGGNQPQHF. The CDR3 nucleotides read TGTGCCAGTAGTATGATTGGGGGGAATCAGCCCCAGCATTTT.

In this sample, this clone turned up a few times. The chain is built from TRBV7-9 and TRBJ1-4; a weak D match, TRBD1 (6 bases). The length of the CDR3 is 14 residues. The germline V gene encodes CDR1 SEHNR and CDR2 FQNEAQ (reference sequence). The V gene lost 5 bases and the J gene lost 8 bases, with 15 bases spanning the gap. CDR3 loop: CASSPQGLREKLFF. The CDR3 coding sequence is TGTGCCAGCAGCCCGCAGGGGTTGAGAGAAAAACTGTTTTTT. Full variable domain (missing parts from reference TRBV7-9 and TRBJ1-4): DTGVSQNPRHKITKRGQNVTFRCDPISEHNRLYWYRQTLGQGPEFLTYFQNEAQLEKSRLLSDRFSAERPKGSFSTLEIQRTEQGDSAMYLCASSPQGLREKLFFGSGTQLSVL.

This chain connects TRBV5-6 to TRBJ1-6; 10 positions agree with TRBD1. Germline V CDR1 and CDR2: SGHDT, YYEEEE. The CDR3 is 18 residues long. Trimming at V came to 1 base and at J to 0 bases, leaving 4 bases not matched to a gene. The CDR3 sequence is CASSLRQGASSYNSPLHF. The CDR3 DNA sequence: TGTGCCAGCAGCTTGAGACAGGGGGCCAGCTCCTATAATTCACCCCTCCACTTT. The complete variable domain, with remaining parts taken from reference TRBV5-6 and TRBJ1-6, reads DAGVTQSPTHLIKTRGQQVTLRCSPKSGHDTVSWYQQALGQGPQFIFQYYEEEERQRGNFPDRFSGHQFPNYSSELNVNALLLGDSALYLCASSLRQGASSYNSPLHFGNGTRLTVT.

The rearrangement joins TRBV6-5 to TRBJ1-5; D gene ambiguous. Deletions cut 6 bases from V and 5 bases from J, with 8 bases between. Per the germline V gene, CDR1 is MNHEY and CDR2 is SVGAGI. CDR3 length equals 12 residues. CDR3 amino acids: CASRRRDQPQHF. The CDR3 nucleotides read TGTGCCAGCAGGCGACGGGATCAGCCCCAGCATTTT.

This sequence joins TRBV27 and TRBJ2-7, with 9 bases that match TRBD1. From germline, CDR1 is MNHEY and CDR2 SMNVEV (reference sequence). CDR3 length: 14 amino acids. With 3 bases clipped from V and 5 bases from J, the junction kept 5 bases outside the gene matches. The CDR3 here is CASSFDRGSNEQYF. CDR3 in DNA: TGTGCCAGCAGTTTCGACAGGGGGTCGAACGAGCAGTACTTC.